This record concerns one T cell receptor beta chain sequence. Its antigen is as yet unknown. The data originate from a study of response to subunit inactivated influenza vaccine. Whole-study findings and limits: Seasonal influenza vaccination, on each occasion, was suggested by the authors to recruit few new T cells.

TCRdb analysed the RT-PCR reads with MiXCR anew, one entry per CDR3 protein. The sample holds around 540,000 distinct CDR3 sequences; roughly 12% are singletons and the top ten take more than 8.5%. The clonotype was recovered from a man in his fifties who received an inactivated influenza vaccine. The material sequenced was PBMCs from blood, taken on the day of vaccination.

This chain's CDR3 is CSVGSGTGGAYEQYF. The CDR3 nucleotides read TGCAGCGTTGGGAGCGGGACAGGGGGGGCCTACGAGCAGTACTTC. The gene calls are TRBV29-1 and TRBJ2-7; 11 bases line up with TRBD1. V dropped 4 bases and J dropped 2; count of bases not matched to a gene: 7. The CDR3 is made up of 15 amino acids. Germline CDR1 is SQVTM and CDR2 is ANQGSEA.